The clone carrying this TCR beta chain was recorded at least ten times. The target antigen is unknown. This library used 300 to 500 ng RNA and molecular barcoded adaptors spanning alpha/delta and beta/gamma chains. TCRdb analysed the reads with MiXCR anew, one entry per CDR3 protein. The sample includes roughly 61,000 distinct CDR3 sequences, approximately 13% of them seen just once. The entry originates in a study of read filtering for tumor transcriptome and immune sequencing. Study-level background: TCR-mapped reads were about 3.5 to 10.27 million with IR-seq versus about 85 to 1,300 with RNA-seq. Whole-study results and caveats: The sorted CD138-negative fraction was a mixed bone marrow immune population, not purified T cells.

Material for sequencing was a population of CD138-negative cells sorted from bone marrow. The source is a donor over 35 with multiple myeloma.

The CDR3 nucleotides are TGCAGTGCTAGTCAGGGAAGGGAACTGTTTTTT. It codes for CSASQGRELFF. This chain uses TRBV20-1 with TRBJ1-4; maybe TRBD1 (5 bases). CDR3 size: 11 residues. CDR1 DFQATT and CDR2 SNEGSKA come from the germline V gene (reference sequence). Between the trimmed V and J ends, which lost 3 bases and 12 bases, there was a span of 11 bases.